Below, one T cell receptor (beta chain) is given with its context. No antigen is known for it. The data were taken from a study of glioma-infiltrating T cells. Study-wide points: Tissue-blood divergence was below expectation in non-neoplastic patients, above in gliomas. Very few CDR3 sequences were shared between tissue and blood.

This CDR3 is 16 amino acids long. The germline V gene encodes CDR1 MDHEN and CDR2 SYDVKM. With 2 bases clipped from V and 1 base from J, the junction kept 5 bases outside the gene matches. Amplification of TCR alpha and beta CDR3 regions from RNA used iRepertoire nested multiplex PCR. One-step reverse transcription and amplification started from approximately 100-400 ng of tissue mRNA or PBMC total RNA. Each CDR3 protein gets one entry after TCRdb re-called the multiplex PCR reads with MiXCR. The repertoire holds around 190,000 distinct CDR3 sequences, more than 30% seen once, with roughly 21% in the top ten.

This sequence joins TRBV28 and TRBJ2-7; 10 bases map to TRBD1. The sequenced material came from glioma tissue, nonneoplastic brain tissue, or PBMCs (not recorded which). This clonotype was sampled from a human donor with low-grade glioma or glioblastoma, undergoing nonglioma brain surgery, or in good health (not recorded which). The CDR3 sequence: CASSLPPGQGSYEQYF. The CDR3 DNA is TGTGCCAGCAGTTTACCCCCGGGACAGGGGTCCTACGAGCAGTACTTC. Filled out from reference TRBV28 and TRBJ2-7, the complete variable domain reads DVKVTQSSRYLVKRTGEKVFLECVQDMDHENMFWYRQDPGLGLRLIYFSYDVKMKEKGDIPEGYSVSREKKERFSLILESASTNQTSMYLCASSLPPGQGSYEQYFGPGTRLTVT.